This TCR beta chain was recovered during a study of CD8 T cells in ankylosing spondylitis (dated by TCRdb to the late 2010s). Looking at the study overall: The study profiled T cell receptor beta repertoires in healthy donors and ankylosing spondylitis patients to find disease-linked TCR variants. The whole study cohort included over a hundred healthy donors and 25 ankylosing spondylitis patients. Samples of peripheral blood were taken, and for ankylosing spondylitis patients, synovial fluid was collected as well.

V is reduced by 5 bases and J by 2 bases, leaving a spacing of 15 bases between them. The germline V gene (reference sequence) supplies CDR1 DFQATT and CDR2 SNEGSKA. The CDR3 covers 14 residues, taking in both the cysteine and the phenylalanine. The sequence is cut down to CDR3 DNA, 42 bases in frame from base 1. Sequenced using an Illumina HiSeq 2500. Quantitative 5'-RACE with molecular barcodes was the method used to prepare the TCR beta libraries. The authors processed their data as follows. To identify disease-linked TCR variants, a new computational method was used, one built on a probabilistic model of VDJ rearrangement. Clones were called with MiXCR by TCRdb after fastp trimmed the public reads at Q25, and only in-frame beta chains were retained. Rows are unified per CDR3 protein, each entry keeping the most common DNA and genes. The V and J calls follow TCRdb's processing rather than the paper's. The sample yields 200,000 to 300,000 distinct CDR3 sequences; 10% to 13% were counted once. The biggest ten clones account for about 3% of the sample.

Many counts were recorded for this clonotype. Its antigen is unknown. Per-nucleotide qualities are absent, and no much larger clonotype sits a single base away. Study-wide conclusions, independent of this receptor: The disease-linked clones were reported to be significantly enriched in matched synovial fluid samples from ankylosing spondylitis patients. In peripheral blood, the disease-linked clones were found at relatively low frequencies and had a CD8+ phenotype. Some TCR beta motif variants had previously been reported in synovial fluid and blood of reactive arthritis patients, which suggested common disease-initiation mechanisms. A TCR beta motif of 8 or 9 highly homologous amino acid variants appeared characteristic of blood from ankylosing spondylitis patients.

The chain is made from TRBV20-1 and TRBJ1-1; tentative D gene TRBD1, with 5 bases matching. The sequenced sample consisted of blood, either unsorted or a sorted T cell fraction (not recorded which). The TCR originated in a male donor with ankylosing spondylitis or in good health (not recorded which). The CDR3 loop reads CSAPVPGQNTEAFF. The nucleotide sequence reads TGCAGTGCTCCTGTGCCCGGACAAAACACTGAAGCTTTCTTT.